This T cell receptor (beta chain) appears in the sequencing data of a study of shared clonotypes between healthy human individuals. Study conclusions and caveats: Sampling used blood alone; tissue repertoires probably differ. With few donors, the genetic and exposure-history diversity represented was limited.

V shed 9 bases and J shed 5 bases, with 11 bases lying between them. CDR1 and CDR2 (germline): LNHDA, SQIVND (reference sequence). This CDR3 has 12 residues. In regard to this clone: As yet, its antigen is unknown.

Sequencing was at deep level. The authors sequenced unsorted PBMC DNA on ten immunoSEQ deep assay plates. Assay: immunoSEQ multiplex PCR; the TCRdb copy retains only in-frame clones and omits some. This table has hundreds of thousands of clones, around 81% appearing once. Sequenced sample: PBMCs. This clonotype was sampled from a woman aged 40-49 years in good health. Some clones in this sample may be carry-over from other donors' samples. This chain uses TRBV19 with TRBJ2-4; possibly TRBD1 for D (7 bases). The CDR3 protein is CASARGENIQYF. The DNA of the CDR3 is TGTGCCAGCGCCAGGGGGGAAAACATTCAGTACTTC.